These 14 T cell receptor beta chains were sequenced from one sample in a study of cytotoxic CD8 clonotypes in ibrutinib-treated CLL. Using immunoSEQ multiplex PCR, the repertoire was profiled, and TCRdb retains in-frame clones only, with some absent. The table records more than 200,000 clones, more than 70% of them present only once. The material sequenced was PBMCs, taken after 12 months of ibrutinib treatment. These receptors were taken from a human donor with chronic lymphocytic leukemia.

This sequence joins TRBV4-1 and TRBJ2-2; TRBD1 agrees at 10 bases. The CDR3 is 16 amino acids. Germline V gene lookup returns CDR1 MGHRA and CDR2 YSYEKL. V lost 2 bases and J lost 3; bases outside the gene matches: 3. The CDR3, as DNA: TGCGCCAGCAGCCAACGAGGGACAGGGGACACCGGGGAGCTGTTTTTT. It codes for CASSQRGTGDTGELFF.

The chain has TRBV19 and TRBJ1-6; D unclear. CDR3 length: 13 amino acids. Germline V gives CDR1 LNHDA, CDR2 SQIVND (reference sequence). V lost 6 bases and J lost 8, with 11 bases in between. CDR3 residues: CASRGRLDSPLHF. The CDR3 nucleotides read TGTGCCAGTAGGGGTCGGTTAGATTCACCCCTCCACTTT.

This clone appeared a few times. The rearrangement uses TRBV21-1 and TRBJ1-5; whether TRBD1, the table's D call, matches the DNA was not checked. TRBV21-1 is noted as a pseudogene. There are 17 residues in the CDR3. The CDR3 is CASSKVTWDRGSQPQHF. CDR3 in DNA: TGTGCCAGCAGCAAAGTGACCTGGGACAGGGGTAGTCAGCCCCAGCATTTT.

This sequence joins TRBV5-4 and TRBJ1-1; D unresolved. Trimming took 3 bases from V and 8 from J, leaving 17 bases between them. The length of the CDR3 is 14 residues. Germline V gene data show CDR1 as SGHNT and CDR2 as YYREEE (reference sequence). The CDR3 loop reads CASSSVESGAEAFF. CDR3 DNA sequence: TGTGCCAGCAGCTCCGTCGAGAGCGGAGCCGAAGCTTTCTTT.

This chain joins TRBV6-4 and TRBJ2-1, with D perhaps TRBD1 (6 bases). In germline, CDR1 is MRHNA, CDR2 SNTAGT. The length of the CDR3 is 12 residues. V was shortened by 11 bases and J by 4 bases, with 12 bases between the two germline ends. CDR3 sequence reads: CAARDTYNEQFF. DNA of the CDR3: TGTGCCGCCCGGGACACTTACAATGAGCAGTTCTTC.

The rearrangement uses TRBV6-1 and TRBJ2-7; tentatively, D is TRBD2 (5 bases). The CDR3 consists of 14 residues. Trimming removed 1 base from V and 2 bases from J, with 9 bases in between. The germline gives CDR1 MNHNS, CDR2 SASEGT. The CDR3 reads CASSEVDSTYEQYF. CDR3 nucleotides: TGTGCCAGCAGTGAAGTGGACTCTACCTACGAGCAGTACTTC.

The genes are TRBV4-1 and TRBJ2-1; possible D gene TRBD2, 7 bases. Trimming shortened V by 1 base and J by 1 base, and 17 bases separated the two germline ends. The germline V gene encodes CDR1 MGHRA and CDR2 YSYEKL. The CDR3 has 18 amino acids. This CDR3 reads CASSQVVGGRTSYNEQFF. CDR3 DNA sequence: TGCGCCAGCAGCCAAGTCGTCGGGGGGCGAACGTCCTACAATGAGCAGTTCTTC.

The genes are TRBV9 and TRBJ2-7; D possibly matches TRBD1 or TRBD2 (5 bases each). Germline V lookup: CDR1 SGDLS, CDR2 YYNGEE. This CDR3 comprises 14 residues. The V and J ends lost 2 bases and 1 base respectively, with 10 bases between them. The CDR3 here is CASSVGAGSYEQYF. The CDR3 DNA reads as TGTGCCAGCAGCGTCGGGGCCGGGTCCTACGAGCAGTACTTC.

The rearrangement links TRBV30 to TRBJ2-1, with D possibly being TRBD2 (6 bases). V lost 8 bases and J 4 bases, leaving 24 bases between the germline ends. The CDR3 totals 16 residues. Germline CDR1 is GTSNPN and CDR2 is SVGIG (reference sequence). CDR3 nucleotide sequence: TGTGCCATGGTCAGTGGGTCGGGGGTATCGTACAATGAGCAGTTCTTC. This translates into CAMVSGSGVSYNEQFF.

This chain connects TRBV29-1 to TRBJ2-7, with D unresolved. V was clipped by 1 base and J by 3 bases, with 7 bases between them. CDR3 length equals 12 residues. Germline loops: CDR1 SQVTM, CDR2 ANQGSEA. CDR3: CSVEVAIYEQYF. CDR3 nucleotides: TGCAGCGTTGAAGTGGCAATCTACGAGCAGTACTTC.

This chain connects TRBV27 to TRBJ2-3, with 8 bases matching TRBD1. The junction had 20 bases not matched to a gene; V was cut back by 3 bases and J by 0 bases. The V gene's germline CDR1 is MNHEY and CDR2 SMNVEV (reference sequence). This CDR3 region has 21 residues. The CDR3 loop is CASSLIAPGRGPTGSTDTQYF. In DNA form, the CDR3 reads TGTGCCAGCAGTTTGATTGCGCCGGGCAGGGGGCCGACGGGGAGCACAGATACGCAGTATTTT.

This chain uses TRBV9 with TRBJ1-1; 10 bases are shared with TRBD1. V lost 4 bases to trimming and J lost 0 bases; unmatched junction nucleotides: 6. The CDR3 runs 16 residues. CDR1 is SGDLS, CDR2 YYNGEE, per germline. CDR3 amino acids: CASSPTTGGLNTEAFF. The CDR3 region has the DNA TGTGCCAGCAGCCCTACGACAGGGGGCTTGAACACTGAAGCTTTCTTT.

This chain connects TRBV2 to TRBJ2-7; D not resolved. Trimming shortened V by 9 bases and J by 6 bases, and 24 bases separated the two germline ends. The CDR3 has 15 residues. Germline CDR1 is SNHLY and CDR2 is FYNNEI. CDR3 sequence reads: CASSLMGTELGEQYF. CDR3 DNA sequence: TGTGCCAGTAGTTTGATGGGTACGGAGCTTGGCGAGCAGTACTTC. Combining the CDR3 with reference TRBV2 and TRBJ2-7 gives the whole variable domain EPEVTQTPSHQVTQMGQEVILRCVPISNHLYFYWYRQILGQKVEFLVSFYNNEISEKSEIFDDQFSVERPDGSNFTLKIRSTKLEDSAMYFCASSLMGTELGEQYFGPGTRLTVT.

A few counts support this clone. The rearrangement uses TRBV14 and TRBJ2-5; D not resolved. The germline V gene has CDR1 SGHDN and CDR2 FVKESK. V was clipped by 0 bases and J by 7 bases, with 3 bases between them. This CDR3 contains 11 residues. The CDR3 loop reads CASSQDRTQYF. As DNA, the CDR3 is TGTGCCAGCAGCCAAGATAGGACCCAGTACTTC. The full variable domain, in which reference TRBV14 and TRBJ2-5 provide the parts outside the CDR3, is EAGVTQFPSHSVIEKGQTVTLRCDPISGHDNLYWYRRVMGKEIKFLLHFVKESKQDESGMPNNRFLAERTGGTYSTLKVQPAELEDSGVYFCASSQDRTQYFGPGTRLLVL.